This is a list of T cell receptor beta chains from one sample in a study of blood T cell repertoires in COVID-19. Libraries were prepared by immunoSEQ multiplex PCR; TCRdb keeps only in-frame clonotypes and omits some of them. The table has hundreds of thousands of clones, roughly 80% seen once. Specimen: peripheral blood. These receptors were obtained from a woman older than 75 with active or convalescent COVID-19. Both conserved end residues are part of each CDR3. A D gene is named only where the DNA matches it firmly. Clone sizes are given selectively: once, few, many, or a class where the clone is expanded.

TRBD2 NA TRBJ2-7 TRBV6-5 TGTGCCAGCAGTTTAGCGGGAGGACTATACGAGCAGTACTTC CASSLAGGLYEQYF
NA NA TRBJ1-2 TRBV4-1 TGCGCCAGCAGCCAAGACCAGGGATACTATGGCTACACCTTC CASSQDQGYYGYTF
NA NA TRBJ1-3 TRBV13 TGTGCCAGCAGCTTAGGGGACACGGCCTCTGGAAACACCATATATTTT CASSLGDTASGNTIYF
TRBD1 once TRBJ2-1 TRBV5-1 TGCGCCAGCAGCTTGGCCCCGGGACAGGAGTACAATGAGCAGTTCTTC CASSLAPGQEYNEQFF
TRBD1 NA TRBJ2-7 TRBV12-3/TRBV12-4 TGTGCCAGCAGGCTACAGGGGGCCTACGAGCAGTACTTC CASRLQGAYEQYF
NA many TRBJ2-7 TRBV3-1/TRBV3-2 TGTGCCAGCAGCCTAGGAAGTACGGGAAGTCGCTACGAGCAGTACTTC CASSLGSTGSRYEQYF
TRBD1 NA TRBJ1-3 TRBV19 TGTGCCAGTAGCCGAGGAGGGGGCCGGAGCTCTGGAAACACCATATATTTT CASSRGGGRSSGNTIYF
TRBD2 NA TRBJ2-5 TRBV9 TGTGCCAGCAGCGTGGAAGCGCTCCCGGGGGGGACCCAGTACTTC CASSVEALPGGTQYF
TRBD1 NA TRBJ1-2 TRBV9 TGTGCCAGCAGCGCCCTCGACAGGGGAGCTAACTATGGCTACACCTTC CASSALDRGANYGYTF
TRBD1 few TRBJ2-7 TRBV11-2 TGTGCCAGCAGCTCCACAACTGGACAGGGCGGTCGTAACGAGCAGTACTTC CASSSTTGQGGRNEQYF
NA NA TRBJ2-1 TRBV4-1 TGCGCCAGCAGCCCCGGACTGGAATTGGAGCAGTTCTTC CASSPGLELEQFF
TRBD2 NA TRBJ2-5 TRBV3-1/TRBV3-2 TGTGCCAGCAGCCAACCTAGCGGATTAAGAGAGACCCAGTACTTC CASSQPSGLRETQYF
NA few TRBJ1-2 TRBV19 TGTGCCAGTAGTGAGGTAAACTATGGCTACACCTTC CASSEVNYGYTF
NA NA TRBJ1-5 TRBV28 TGTGCCAGCAGAGCGGACCCGAATCAGCCCCAGCATTTT CASRADPNQPQHF
TRBD1 NA TRBJ2-5 TRBV5-1 TGCGCCAGCAGCTTGGCTTCGGACAGGGAAGAGACCCAGTACTTC CASSLASDREETQYF
TRBD2 NA TRBJ2-7 TRBV7-2 TGTGCCAGCAGCTTAGAGGCTAGCGGGGGCTACGAGCAGTACTTC CASSLEASGGYEQYF
NA few TRBJ2-7 TRBV2 TGTGCCAGCAGTAGGGACTACGGGACAGGAGCCTACGAGCAGTACTTC CASSRDYGTGAYEQYF
NA NA TRBJ2-5 TRBV7-7 TGTGCCAGCAGGGGGGCGGGAGAGACCCAGTACTTC CASRGAGETQYF
TRBD1 NA TRBJ2-7 TRBV7-2 TGTGCCAGCAGCGTCACAGGGGGTCCCCACGAGCAGTACTTC CASSVTGGPHEQYF
TRBD2 NA TRBJ2-5 TRBV5-8 TGTGCCAGCAGCAGGACTAGCGGGGGGCTCGGGCGGAAAGAGACCCAGTACTTC CASSRTSGGLGRKETQYF
NA NA TRBJ2-5 TRBV23-1 TGCGCCAGCAGTCAAACAGGGCTGCGGGAGACCCAGTACTTC CASSQTGLRETQYF
TRBD2 NA TRBJ2-5 TRBV24-1 TGTGCCACCAGTGAGTCCGGGACTAGCGGGGGAGAGACCCAGTACTTC CATSESGTSGGETQYF
NA NA TRBJ1-5 TRBV28 TGTGCCAGCAGTCTCTTGAGGTATCAGCCCCAGCATTTT CASSLLRYQPQHF
NA NA TRBJ1-6 TRBV3-1/TRBV3-2 TGTGCCAGCAGCCAAACAGATAATTCACCCCTCCACTTT CASSQTDNSPLHF
NA few TRBJ1-2 TRBV6-5 TGTGCCACTGGGACACACTATGGCTACACCTTC CATGTHYGYTF
TRBD1 NA TRBJ1-4 TRBV5-1 TGCGCCAGCAGCCCAAGACGACAGGGATCGGATGAAAAACTGTTTTTT CASSPRRQGSDEKLFF
NA NA TRBJ1-5 TRBV28 TGTGCCAGCAGGTCCCTAAGCCGTCAGCCCCAGCATTTT CASRSLSRQPQHF
NA few TRBJ2-7 TRBV27 TGTGCCAGCAGTCACGAGGGCCCCCTAACCTACGAGCAGTACTTC CASSHEGPLTYEQYF
TRBD1 NA TRBJ1-1 TRBV19 TGTGCCAGTAGTACAGGGGGGCTGAACACTGAAGCTTTCTTT CASSTGGLNTEAFF
NA NA TRBJ2-1 TRBV2 TGTGCCAGCGTTGAGGTGAGCTCCTACAATGAGCAGTTCTTC CASVEVSSYNEQFF
NA NA TRBJ2-1 TRBV20-1 TGCAGTGCTAGTAGAGGGGGGGGGCCCAATGAGCAGTTCTTC CSASRGGGPNEQFF
TRBD1 once TRBJ2-7 TRBV7-9 TGTGCCAGCAGCCTATCCCGGACAGGGGAATTCTACGAGCAGTACTTC CASSLSRTGEFYEQYF
TRBD1 NA TRBJ2-7 TRBV5-1 TGCGCCAGCAGCTTGGCCGGGACAGGGAGGGCCCTCGAGCAGTACTTC CASSLAGTGRALEQYF
NA NA TRBJ1-6 TRBV14 TGTGCCAGCAGGCACCAGGGGTATAATTCACCCCTCCACTTT CASRHQGYNSPLHF
NA NA TRBJ1-1 TRBV28 TGTGCCAGCTTGCGGGGAACTCACACTGAAGCTTTCTTT CASLRGTHTEAFF
NA once TRBJ1-1 TRBV7-8 TGTGCCAGCAACAAACATCGAGGAAACACTGAAGCTTTCTTT CASNKHRGNTEAFF
NA few TRBJ1-2 TRBV30 TGTGCCTGGAGTAAGGGAGTTGGAGGCTACACCTTC CAWSKGVGGYTF
TRBD2 NA TRBJ2-6 TRBV28 TGTGCCAGCAGTTTTTTAAGCGGGGGATGGGCCAACGTCCTGACTTTC CASSFLSGGWANVLTF
NA NA TRBJ2-2 TRBV7-9 TGTGCCAGCAGCGTCACTATGGACACCGGGGAGCTGTTTTTT CASSVTMDTGELFF
TRBD1 once TRBJ1-6 TRBV6-5 TGTGCCATCAAGGCCGGGACAGACTATAATTCACCCCTCCACTTT CAIKAGTDYNSPLHF
NA NA TRBJ1-1 TRBV12-3/TRBV12-4 TGTGCCAGCAGTTTTAATACTAACACTGAAGCTTTCTTT CASSFNTNTEAFF
TRBD1 NA TRBJ2-1 TRBV2 TGTGCCAGCAGTCAGACAGGGACGACTGAGCAGTTCTTC CASSQTGTTEQFF
TRBD1 NA TRBJ1-6 TRBV18 TGTGCCAGCTCACCATCGGGACAGAATAATTCACCCCTCCACTTT CASSPSGQNNSPLHF
TRBD1 NA TRBJ2-2 TRBV7-6 TGTGCCAGCAGCTTAGGGACAGGGACTGTCACCGGGGAGCTGTTTTTT CASSLGTGTVTGELFF
NA NA TRBJ1-2 TRBV5-1 TGCGCCAGCAGCCTCGGACAGAACTATGGCTACACCTTC CASSLGQNYGYTF
TRBD2 few TRBJ2-3 TRBV9 TGTGCCAGCAGCGTAGATTCTAGCGGGGGATATACGCAGTATTTT CASSVDSSGGYTQYF
NA NA TRBJ1-5 TRBV7-2 TGTGCCAGCAGCTCACAGAACAATCAGCCCCAGCATTTT CASSSQNNQPQHF
NA few TRBJ1-2 TRBV29-1 TGCAGCGCCCCCGTAGGGTCAGGGAACTATGGCTACACCTTC CSAPVGSGNYGYTF
TRBD2 NA TRBJ2-1 TRBV6-1 TGTGCCAGCAGTGAAACGACTAGCGGGGAGGATGAGCAGTTCTTC CASSETTSGEDEQFF
TRBD1 once TRBJ1-2 TRBV27 TGTGCCAGCAGTTTATCGGACAGGGGGATCAATGGCTACACCTTC CASSLSDRGINGYTF
NA NA TRBJ1-2 TRBV9 TGTGCCAGCGACCGGGGGGGTGGCTACACCTTC CASDRGGGYTF
NA few TRBJ1-2 TRBV5-4 TGTGCCAGCAGCTTGGGGATCCAATCGGAGGGCTACACCTTC CASSLGIQSEGYTF
TRBD1 NA TRBJ1-1 TRBV11-2 TGTGCCAGCAGCTTAGAACCCCCCACAGGGGTCACTGAAGCTTTCTTT CASSLEPPTGVTEAFF
TRBD2 few TRBJ2-7 TRBV5-1 TGCGCCAGCAGCTTAGGACTAGCGGGGGGGCCCAATCGTCACGAGCAGTACTTC CASSLGLAGGPNRHEQYF
NA NA TRBJ2-7 TRBV27 TGTGCCAGCAGACCACAACAAACAGGGTCCGAGCAGTACTTC CASRPQQTGSEQYF